These 12 T cell receptor beta chains came from one sample sequenced in a study. Amplification of TRBV12-4/TRBJ1-2 clonotypes used adaptor-ligated barcode primers. Each CDR3 protein gets one entry after TCRdb re-called the multiplex PCR reads with MiXCR. The sample holds about 2,700 distinct CDR3 sequences, more than 4% seen once. The specimen sequenced was naive CD4+ T cells sorted from blood. Noted subset: naive CD4+ T cells, CD4+CD45RA+CD25-. These receptor sequences come from a female donor with breast cancer.

V gene TRBV12-3 or TRBV12-4 combines with J gene TRBJ1-2, with 7 bases fitting TRBD1. There are 16 residues in the CDR3. J gave up 4 bases and V 5 bases, and 13 bases lay outside the gene matches. CDR3 in DNA: TGTGCCAGCAGTCCGAGCCCACAGGGGTTGGGCTATGGCTACACCTTC. This gives the protein CASSPSPQGLGYGYTF.

Within the sample, this clonotype is medium-sized. The chain couples TRBV12-3 or TRBV12-4 to TRBJ1-2; D is undetermined. Trimming took 6 bases from V and 5 from J, leaving 13 bases between them. This CDR3 is 13 amino acids long. CDR3 nucleotide sequence: TGTGCCAGCAGCCTAAGTGGAGCTTATGGCTACACCTTC. Amino acids: CASSLSGAYGYTF.

In this sample, this clonotype is medium-sized. This chain uses TRBV12-3 or TRBV12-4 with TRBJ1-2; weak D call: TRBD1 (6 bases). CDR3 length: 14 residues. V was shortened by 5 bases and J by 4 bases, with 14 bases between the two germline ends. CDR3 DNA sequence: TGTGCCAGCAGTCCAAACAGGGATTTCTATGGCTACACCTTC. Translation: CASSPNRDFYGYTF.

By frequency in the sample, this clonotype is medium-sized. The chain joins TRBV12-3 or TRBV12-4 to TRBJ1-2; D is uncertain. Trimming removed 5 bases from V and 0 bases from J, with 13 bases in between. This CDR3 region has 15 residues. The chain's CDR3 is CASSPAPVANYGYTF. The CDR3 region has the DNA TGTGCCAGCAGTCCGGCCCCAGTAGCTAACTATGGCTACACCTTC.

Sample share makes this clonotype medium-sized. The chain combines TRBV12-3 or TRBV12-4 with TRBJ1-2, with D possibly being TRBD1 (5 bases). The CDR3 extends over 14 amino acids. V was cut by 6 bases and J by 3 bases, with 14 bases left in between. DNA of the CDR3: TGTGCCAGCAGCCGAGGGACCTCCTACTATGGCTACACCTTC. This gives the protein CASSRGTSYYGYTF.

By share, this clonotype counts as medium-sized. The chain employs TRBV12-3 or TRBV12-4 and TRBJ1-2, with D maybe TRBD1 (6 bases). V lost 6 bases, J lost 6 bases, and 17 bases lay in between. The CDR3 covers 14 residues. The CDR3 reads CASRVQGFRNGYTF. The CDR3 coding sequence is TGTGCCAGCAGAGTACAGGGTTTTCGGAATGGCTACACCTTC.

In its sample, this clonotype is medium-sized. The rearrangement uses TRBV12-3 or TRBV12-4 and TRBJ1-2; perhaps TRBD1 as D (5 bases). The CDR3 length is 13 residues. The V end was cut by 3 bases, the J end by 8 bases, with 13 bases between. The CDR3 loop is CASSFGQGGGYTF. The CDR3 DNA is TGTGCCAGCAGTTTCGGGCAGGGTGGAGGCTACACCTTC.

This clonotype was seen many times. The chain uses TRBV12-3 or TRBV12-4 and TRBJ1-2; 8 bases line up with TRBD1. Germline trimming cut 7 bases from V and 0 bases from J; bases unmatched to any gene: 4. The CDR3 has 14 residues. This CDR3 reads CASTLTGANYGYTF. The DNA for the CDR3 is TGTGCCAGCACCCTGACAGGGGCTAACTATGGCTACACCTTC.

In its sample, this clonotype ranks as medium-sized. This chain uses TRBV12-3 or TRBV12-4 with TRBJ1-2, with 8 nucleotides matching TRBD1. This CDR3 has 15 amino acids. V lost 7 bases to trimming and J lost 0 bases; unmatched junction nucleotides: 7. For the CDR3, the DNA is TGTGCCAGCACTATAGGACAGGGAGCTAACTATGGCTACACCTTC. Its translation: CASTIGQGANYGYTF.

This clonotype is termed medium-sized (0.01 to 0.1%). CDR3 region: CASRKTAPSNYGYTF. DNA of the CDR3: TGTGCCAGCAGGAAGACTGCACCGTCTAACTATGGCTACACCTTC. The chain uses TRBV12-3 or TRBV12-4 and TRBJ1-2; the D is unclear. The CDR3 loop spans 15 amino acids. V lost 6 bases and J lost 0, with 14 bases in between.

This clonotype is medium-sized (0.01 to 0.1%) within its sample. The chain joins TRBV12-3 or TRBV12-4 to TRBJ1-2; D is perhaps TRBD1 (6 bases). Trimming stripped 4 bases from V and 4 bases from J, with 13 bases between. CDR3 length equals 14 residues. Here the CDR3 reads CASSSSPDSYGYTF. CDR3 DNA: TGTGCCAGCAGTTCCTCCCCGGACAGCTATGGCTACACCTTC.

This clonotype was seen a few times. The V gene is TRBV12-3 or TRBV12-4, the J gene TRBJ1-2; D unclear. V lost 5 bases and J 5 bases, leaving 9 bases between the germline ends. This CDR3 has 12 residues. The CDR3 coding sequence is TGTGCCAGCAGTCTCGGGGAGTATGGCTACACCTTC. The encoded protein is CASSLGEYGYTF.